This record concerns one TCR beta chain sequence. Its antigen remains unknown. Whether given at about 4 or about 12 weeks, second doses were pooled. The CDR3 runs 14 residues. The V gene's germline CDR1 is MDHEN and CDR2 SYDVKM. Trimming shortened V by 5 bases and J by 8 bases, and 15 bases separated the two germline ends. This record comes from a study of T cell responses to AZD1222 COVID-19 vaccine. Findings of the study overall: Possibly, clonal diversity was underestimated; donors were largely white British and included more females. Unmutated variant regions are reportedly the target of nearly half of TCRs that are spike-specific. Baseline serology detected seropositivity in only six AZD1222 recipients.

Measured with immunoSEQ multiplex PCR; TCRdb has only the in-frame clones, and not every one. Of roughly 150,000 clones listed, approximately 90% are singletons. This TCR was recovered from an adult who received the AZD1222 COVID-19 vaccine. The starting material was peripheral blood, obtained 28 days after the second AZD1222 dose. The chain is built from TRBV28 and TRBJ1-4, with D possibly being TRBD1 (5 bases). Here the CDR3 DNA reads TGTGCCAGCAGTCAATTTGACAGTAGAGAAAAACTGTTTTTT. Its translation is CASSQFDSREKLFF.